This T cell receptor beta chain was captured by sequencing in a study of radiotherapy plus CTLA-4 blockade in lung cancer. The CDR3 is 19 amino acids. J was trimmed by 0 bases and V by 6 bases; bases with no gene match: 12. CDR1 and CDR2 (germline): LNHDA, SQIVND (reference sequence). Profiling relied on immunoSEQ multiplex PCR, and the TCRdb table lists in-frame clones only, not all of them. This sample has approximately 97,000 clones, with about 83% found just once. The sample here was peripheral blood, taken from a patient treated with radiotherapy plus ipilimumab. This chain connects TRBV19 to TRBJ2-1; 12 bases match TRBD2. The clonotype was recovered from a human donor with non-small cell lung cancer who had stable disease on radiotherapy plus ipilimumab. This CDR3 is CASRLSGTSGFSSYNEQFF. In DNA, the CDR3 is TGTGCCAGTAGACTATCCGGGACTAGCGGGTTTAGCTCCTACAATGAGCAGTTCTTC.